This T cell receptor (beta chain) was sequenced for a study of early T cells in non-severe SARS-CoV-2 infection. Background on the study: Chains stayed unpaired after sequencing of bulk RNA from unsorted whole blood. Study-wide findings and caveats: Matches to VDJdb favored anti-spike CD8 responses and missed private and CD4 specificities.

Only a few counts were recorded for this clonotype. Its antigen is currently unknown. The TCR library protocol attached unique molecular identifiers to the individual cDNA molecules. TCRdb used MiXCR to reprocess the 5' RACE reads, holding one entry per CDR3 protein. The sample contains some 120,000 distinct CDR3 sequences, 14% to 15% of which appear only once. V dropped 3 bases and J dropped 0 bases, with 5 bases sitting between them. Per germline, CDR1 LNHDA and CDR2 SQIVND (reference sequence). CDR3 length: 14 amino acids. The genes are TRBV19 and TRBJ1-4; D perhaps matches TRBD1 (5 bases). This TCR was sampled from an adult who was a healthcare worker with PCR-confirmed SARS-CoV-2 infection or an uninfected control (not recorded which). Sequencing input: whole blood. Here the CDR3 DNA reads TGTGCCAGTAGTATGGGGGCAACTAATGAAAAACTGTTTTTT. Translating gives CASSMGATNEKLFF.